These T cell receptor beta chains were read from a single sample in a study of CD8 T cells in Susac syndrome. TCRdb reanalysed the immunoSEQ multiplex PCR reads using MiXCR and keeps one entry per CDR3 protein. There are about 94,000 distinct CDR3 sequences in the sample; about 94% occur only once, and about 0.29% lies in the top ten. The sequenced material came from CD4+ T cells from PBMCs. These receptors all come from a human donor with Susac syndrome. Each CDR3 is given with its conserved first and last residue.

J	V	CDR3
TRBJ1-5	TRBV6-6	CASRIHSNQPQHF
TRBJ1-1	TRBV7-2	CASRQGSGATEAFF
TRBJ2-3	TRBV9	CASSVVGDTQYF
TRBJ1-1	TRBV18	CASSPPLSQGRRNTEAFF
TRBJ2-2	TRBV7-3	CASSLQSNSGLFF
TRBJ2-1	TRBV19	CASSIGQGSYNEQFF
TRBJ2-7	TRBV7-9	CASSLNRVYEQYF
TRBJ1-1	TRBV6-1	CASSGPDTNPYTEAFF
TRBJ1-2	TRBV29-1	CSADGQGDNYGYTF
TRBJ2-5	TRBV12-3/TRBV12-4	CASSFVAGGPEETQYF
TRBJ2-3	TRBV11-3	CASSLRATDTQYF
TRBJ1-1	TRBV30	CAWSSRAFF
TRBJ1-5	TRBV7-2	CASSSPGFGQPQHF
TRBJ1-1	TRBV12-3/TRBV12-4	CASSFMMNTEAFF
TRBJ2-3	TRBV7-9	CASSSGSDTQYF
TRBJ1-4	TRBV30	CAWGDGMTEKLFF
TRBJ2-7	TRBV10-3	CAIRYRDRGYEQYF
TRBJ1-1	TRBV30	CAWRRQGNTEAFF
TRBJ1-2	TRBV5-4	CASKRGGAMGGYTF
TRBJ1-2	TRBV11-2	CASSSREASYGYTF
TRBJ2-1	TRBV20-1	CSASSGGTNEQFF
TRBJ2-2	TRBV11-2	CASSWTSGGDTGELFF
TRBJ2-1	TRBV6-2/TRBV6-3	CASTPLLSYNEQFF
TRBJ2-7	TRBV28	CASAAFTSGARNEQYF
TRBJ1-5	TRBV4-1	CASSQPDGHSNQPQHF
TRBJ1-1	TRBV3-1	CASAGANTEAFF
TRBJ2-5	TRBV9	CASSVSYSLTGGDETQYF
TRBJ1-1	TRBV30	CAWSVGVGRLGNFF
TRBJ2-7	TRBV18	CASSPPASYEQYF
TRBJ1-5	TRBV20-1	CSASSGRNQPQHF
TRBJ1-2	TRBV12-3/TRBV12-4	CASSLTRAYGYTF
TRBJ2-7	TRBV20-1	CSANRGTGNYEQYF
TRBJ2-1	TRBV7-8	CASSVGGSYNEQFF
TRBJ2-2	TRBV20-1	CSAPTPGVGGELFF
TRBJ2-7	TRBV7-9	CASSFSRQGTYEQYF
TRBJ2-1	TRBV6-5	CASRRSRDRENEQFF
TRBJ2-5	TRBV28	CASRGTSGGQETQYF
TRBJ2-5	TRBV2	CASTQGDYGRETQYF